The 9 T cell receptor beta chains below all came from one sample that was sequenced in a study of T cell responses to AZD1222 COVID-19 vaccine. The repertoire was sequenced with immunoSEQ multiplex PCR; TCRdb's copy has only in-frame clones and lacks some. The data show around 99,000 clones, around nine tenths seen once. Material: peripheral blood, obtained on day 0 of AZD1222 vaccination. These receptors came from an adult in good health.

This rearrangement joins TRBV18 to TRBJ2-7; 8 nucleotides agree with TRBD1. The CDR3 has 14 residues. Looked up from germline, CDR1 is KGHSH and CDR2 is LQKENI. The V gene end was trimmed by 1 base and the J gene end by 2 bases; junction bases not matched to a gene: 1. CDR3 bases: TGTGCCAGCTCACCACTACAGGGGGCCTACGAGCAGTACTTC. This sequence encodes CASSPLQGAYEQYF.

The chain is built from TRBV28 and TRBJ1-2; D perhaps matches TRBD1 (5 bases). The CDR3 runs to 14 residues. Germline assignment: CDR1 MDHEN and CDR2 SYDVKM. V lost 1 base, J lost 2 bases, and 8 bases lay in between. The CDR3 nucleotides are TGTGCCAGCAGTTTATTCGAGGGGAACTATGGCTACACCTTC. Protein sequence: CASSLFEGNYGYTF.

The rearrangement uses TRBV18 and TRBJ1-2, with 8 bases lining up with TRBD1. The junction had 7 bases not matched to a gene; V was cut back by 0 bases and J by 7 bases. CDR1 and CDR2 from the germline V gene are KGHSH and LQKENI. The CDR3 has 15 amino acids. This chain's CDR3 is CASSPPVLDRGGYTF. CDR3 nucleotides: TGTGCCAGCTCACCACCCGTATTAGACAGGGGTGGCTACACCTTC.

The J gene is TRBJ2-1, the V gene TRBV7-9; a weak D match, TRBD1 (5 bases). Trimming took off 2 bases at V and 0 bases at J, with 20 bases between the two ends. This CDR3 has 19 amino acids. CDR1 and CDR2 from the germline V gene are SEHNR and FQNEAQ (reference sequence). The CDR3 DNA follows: TGTGCCAGCAGCTTATCCATTTACAGGACCCGGAGCTCCTACAATGAGCAGTTCTTC. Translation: CASSLSIYRTRSSYNEQFF.

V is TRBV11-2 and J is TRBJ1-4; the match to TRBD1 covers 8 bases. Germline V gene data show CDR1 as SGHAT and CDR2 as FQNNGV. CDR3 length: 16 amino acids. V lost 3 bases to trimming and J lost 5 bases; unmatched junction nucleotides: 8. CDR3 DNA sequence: TGTGCCAGCAGCTTGAGACTTGGACAGGGCAATGAAAAACTGTTTTTT. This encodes CASSLRLGQGNEKLFF.

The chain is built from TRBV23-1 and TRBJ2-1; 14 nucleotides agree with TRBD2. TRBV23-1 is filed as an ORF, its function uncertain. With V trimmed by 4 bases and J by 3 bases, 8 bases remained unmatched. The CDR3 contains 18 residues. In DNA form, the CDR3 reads TGCGCCAGCAGTCTGGGGACTAGCGGGGGCCCAATCTACAATGAGCAGTTCTTC. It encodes CASSLGTSGGPIYNEQFF.

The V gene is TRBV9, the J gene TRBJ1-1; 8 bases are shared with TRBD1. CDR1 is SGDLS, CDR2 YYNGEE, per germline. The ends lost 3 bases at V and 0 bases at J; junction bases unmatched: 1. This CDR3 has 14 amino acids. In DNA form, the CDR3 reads TGTGCCAGCAGCGCGGGACAGGTGAACACTGAAGCTTTCTTT. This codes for CASSAGQVNTEAFF. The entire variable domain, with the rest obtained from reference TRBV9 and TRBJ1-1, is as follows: DSGVTQTPKHLITATGQRVTLRCSPRSGDLSVYWYQQSLDQGLQFLIQYYNGEERAKGNILERFSAQQFPDLHSELNLSSLELGDSALYFCASSAGQVNTEAFFGQGTRLTVV.

The CDR3 is CASSEGQGAPLHF. Written as DNA, the CDR3 is TGTGCCAGCAGCGAGGGACAGGGGGCACCCCTCCACTTT. V usage is TRBV9 and J usage is TRBJ1-6; TRBD1 agrees at 11 bases. CDR3 size: 13 residues. V lost 3 bases, J lost 11 bases, and 1 base stayed unmatched. CDR1 SGDLS and CDR2 YYNGEE come from the germline V gene.

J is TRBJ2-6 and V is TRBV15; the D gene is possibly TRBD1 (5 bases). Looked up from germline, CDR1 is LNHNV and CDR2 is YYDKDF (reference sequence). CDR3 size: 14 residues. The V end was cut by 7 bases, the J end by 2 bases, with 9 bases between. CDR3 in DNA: TGTGCCACCACCGAAGGGGCTGGGGCCAACGTCCTGACTTTC. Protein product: CATTEGAGANVLTF.